The rows below give T cell receptor beta chains drawn from one sample of a study of identical twins. TCRdb re-derived calls from the 5' RACE reads in MiXCR, one entry per CDR3 protein. The sample yields 510,000 or so distinct CDR3 sequences, roughly 15% seen once. This sample also belongs to another study, concerning yellow fever vaccine responses in identical twins.

The material sequenced was CD4+ T cells sorted from blood. These receptors all come from a young woman in good health. Both conserved end residues are trimmed from each CDR3. The D gene is left open where the match is weak.

v_call,d_call,j_call,cdr3_length,cdr3_aa
TRBV5-5,TRBD2,TRBJ2-1,14,ASSYVTGTSGGARF
TRBV2,.,TRBJ2-2,14,ASSFLGQINTGELF
TRBV20-1,TRBD2,TRBJ2-5,12,SANVRGGAATQY
TRBV4-1,.,TRBJ2-7,12,ASSQDSGNREQY
TRBV20-1,.,TRBJ2-1,14,SARPPDRPSYNEQF
TRBV7-4,TRBD2,TRBJ2-1,15,ACSKGLAGGIYNEQF
TRBV6-2/TRBV6-3,.,TRBJ2-1,9,ASRQYNEQF
TRBV7-9,.,TRBJ1-6,12,ASSLAAWESPLH
TRBV12-3/TRBV12-4,.,TRBJ1-3,12,ASSLWGSGNTIY
TRBV3-1,.,TRBJ2-2,12,ASKPATNTGELF
TRBV5-6,.,TRBJ2-1,9,ASRGLNEQF
TRBV12-3/TRBV12-4,.,TRBJ2-7,11,ASSLVPGYEQY
TRBV20-1,.,TRBJ2-4,13,SARGYEGSTNIQY
TRBV7-8,.,TRBJ2-5,15,ASSLAPLRGAMETQY
TRBV12-3/TRBV12-4,TRBD2,TRBJ2-1,12,ASSPIGLVGEQF
TRBV24-1,.,TRBJ2-2,12,ATSDPSPPGELF
TRBV28,.,TRBJ2-5,11,ASSPSPPGTQY
TRBV12-3/TRBV12-4,.,TRBJ2-1,13,ASSGALSGSNEQF
TRBV11-1,.,TRBJ2-2,17,ASSLALWKGRSPDGELF
TRBV7-3,TRBD2,TRBJ2-1,11,ASSFSGTGEQF
TRBV7-8,.,TRBJ2-1,11,ASTHPSYNEQF
TRBV18,.,TRBJ2-7,10,ASSPMGYEQY
TRBV28,TRBD1,TRBJ2-1,12,ASSSNRGRDEQF
TRBV25-1,.,TRBJ2-1,12,ASSHPGLYNEQF
TRBV11-1,.,TRBJ2-1,11,ASSQGEYNEQF
TRBV12-3/TRBV12-4,.,TRBJ1-1,11,ASSLGRVTEAF
TRBV13,TRBD2,TRBJ2-1,15,ASSLGKTSGSGNEQF
TRBV12-3/TRBV12-4,TRBD2,TRBJ2-3,16,ASSRTSGGAGGTDTQY
TRBV9,TRBD2,TRBJ2-5,13,ASSVVGTSSETQY
TRBV29-1,.,TRBJ1-1,10,SVGQVSTEAF